Listed below are T cell receptor beta chains from one sample, sequenced in a study of blood T cell repertoires in COVID-19. Data came from immunoSEQ multiplex PCR; TCRdb stores just in-frame clones and leaves some out. The sample consists of 200,000 to 250,000 clones, 65% to 90% of them appearing once. Input material: PBMCs or T cells enriched from blood (not recorded which). The source of these receptors is a woman between 50 and 59 years old with acute COVID-19. Both conserved end residues are part of each CDR3. Each record gives: J gene, D gene, V gene, clone size, CDR3 DNA, CDR3 protein. D genes are given only for firm matches. Clone size appears in some rows only: once, few, many, or a class for an expanded clone.

J gene: TRBJ1-1; D gene: NA; V gene: TRBV28; clone size: many; CDR3 DNA: TGTGCCAGCAGGACGTTTCGGCACAGTGAAGCTTTCTTT; CDR3 protein: CASRTFRHSEAFF
J gene: TRBJ2-5; D gene: NA; V gene: TRBV28; clone size: NA; CDR3 DNA: TGTGCCAGCAGTACTCGTGGTACGGGGACCCAGTACTTC; CDR3 protein: CASSTRGTGTQYF
J gene: TRBJ2-3; D gene: TRBD1; V gene: TRBV5-1; clone size: once; CDR3 DNA: TGCGCCAGCAGCGGACTGGACAGGGTCGGTCCAGATACGCAGTATTTT; CDR3 protein: CASSGLDRVGPDTQYF
J gene: TRBJ2-4; D gene: TRBD1; V gene: TRBV28; clone size: NA; CDR3 DNA: TGTGCCAGCAGTGGCCCAGGGGGCGTTTCAGGCATTCAGTACTTC; CDR3 protein: CASSGPGGVSGIQYF
J gene: TRBJ1-1; D gene: TRBD1; V gene: TRBV5-1; clone size: NA; CDR3 DNA: TGCGCCAGCAGTCGGCAGGGGGAGAACACTGAAGCTTTCTTT; CDR3 protein: CASSRQGENTEAFF
J gene: TRBJ1-2; D gene: NA; V gene: TRBV19; clone size: once; CDR3 DNA: TGTGCCAGTAGTCAACAGGGAAGTACTTATGGCTACACCTTC; CDR3 protein: CASSQQGSTYGYTF
J gene: TRBJ2-7; D gene: TRBD1; V gene: TRBV28; clone size: NA; CDR3 DNA: TGTGCCAGCAGTTTGGGAGGGACAGGGATTGAAGAGCAGTACTTC; CDR3 protein: CASSLGGTGIEEQYF
J gene: TRBJ1-1; D gene: NA; V gene: TRBV19; clone size: NA; CDR3 DNA: TGTGCCAGTAGTAACCCGGGACAGAACACTGAAGCTTTCTTT; CDR3 protein: CASSNPGQNTEAFF
J gene: TRBJ1-6; D gene: NA; V gene: TRBV6-1; clone size: NA; CDR3 DNA: TGTGCCAGCAGTGAAGGGGGCAGGGCGAATTCACCCCTCCACTTT; CDR3 protein: CASSEGGRANSPLHF
J gene: TRBJ1-4; D gene: TRBD1; V gene: TRBV6-1; clone size: NA; CDR3 DNA: TGTGCCAGCAGTGATTTTGGGACAGGGGGAGGGAAGAATGAAAAACTGTTTTTT; CDR3 protein: CASSDFGTGGGKNEKLFF
J gene: TRBJ2-7; D gene: TRBD2; V gene: TRBV6-1; clone size: once; CDR3 DNA: TGTGCCAGCAGTGATGGGAGTAGCGGGAGTTACGAGCAGTACTTC; CDR3 protein: CASSDGSSGSYEQYF
J gene: TRBJ1-2; D gene: TRBD1; V gene: TRBV4-1; clone size: NA; CDR3 DNA: TGCGCCAGCAGCCAAGCCGGTCCCAGGGGGCGAGGCTACACCTTC; CDR3 protein: CASSQAGPRGRGYTF
J gene: TRBJ1-2; D gene: NA; V gene: TRBV18; clone size: NA; CDR3 DNA: TGTGCCAGCTCACCTGTTCCGGGGTCTAACTATGGCTACACCTTC; CDR3 protein: CASSPVPGSNYGYTF
J gene: TRBJ2-7; D gene: TRBD2; V gene: TRBV29-1; clone size: NA; CDR3 DNA: TGCAGCGTTTCTTCTAGCGGGAGGTCCTACGAGCAGTACTTC; CDR3 protein: CSVSSSGRSYEQYF
J gene: TRBJ2-3; D gene: TRBD2; V gene: TRBV5-1; clone size: NA; CDR3 DNA: TGCGCCAGCAGCTTTGCGGGAGTTGGGACAGATACGCAGTATTTT; CDR3 protein: CASSFAGVGTDTQYF
J gene: TRBJ2-7; D gene: NA; V gene: TRBV28; clone size: few; CDR3 DNA: TGTGCCAGCAGTTTATCGGGACTCTCGTACGAGCAGTACTTC; CDR3 protein: CASSLSGLSYEQYF
J gene: TRBJ2-5; D gene: NA; V gene: TRBV3-1/TRBV3-2; clone size: NA; CDR3 DNA: TGTGCCAGCAGCCTGGCGGCCAGGGGCCGGGTGGATTGCGAGACCCAGTACTTC; CDR3 protein: CASSLAARGRVDCETQYF
J gene: TRBJ1-4; D gene: NA; V gene: TRBV7-9; clone size: NA; CDR3 DNA: TGTGCCAGCAGCTTCAGTAATGAAAAACTGTTTTTT; CDR3 protein: CASSFSNEKLFF
J gene: TRBJ2-7; D gene: NA; V gene: TRBV5-1; clone size: few; CDR3 DNA: TGCGCCAGCAGCCAATCTTCAGGCTCTGGGCTCTCCTACGAGCAGTACTTC; CDR3 protein: CASSQSSGSGLSYEQYF
J gene: TRBJ2-2; D gene: NA; V gene: TRBV29-1; clone size: NA; CDR3 DNA: TGCAGCGGCCGGGTCCAAACCGGGGAGCTGTTTTTT; CDR3 protein: CSGRVQTGELFF
J gene: TRBJ2-4; D gene: NA; V gene: TRBV7-2; clone size: few; CDR3 DNA: TGTGCCAGCAGCTTAAGCCTAAGTGATCCCAAAAACATTCAGTACTTC; CDR3 protein: CASSLSLSDPKNIQYF
J gene: TRBJ1-2; D gene: NA; V gene: TRBV20-1; clone size: NA; CDR3 DNA: TGCAGTGTATATGGCTACACCTTC; CDR3 protein: CSVYGYTF
J gene: TRBJ1-4; D gene: NA; V gene: TRBV19; clone size: few; CDR3 DNA: TGTGCCAGTAGTATAAGGAGTGAAAAACTGTTTTTT; CDR3 protein: CASSIRSEKLFF
J gene: TRBJ1-1; D gene: TRBD1; V gene: TRBV15; clone size: once; CDR3 DNA: TGTGCCACCAGCCCTCGACAGGGGTTGAACACTGAAGCTTTCTTT; CDR3 protein: CATSPRQGLNTEAFF
J gene: TRBJ2-7; D gene: TRBD1; V gene: TRBV6-1; clone size: NA; CDR3 DNA: TGTGCCAGCAGTGAATTGGGACAGGGACCTTTCTACGAGCAGTACTTC; CDR3 protein: CASSELGQGPFYEQYF
J gene: TRBJ1-2; D gene: NA; V gene: TRBV7-2; clone size: few; CDR3 DNA: TGTGCCAGCAGCCCAGGGGTTAGGTATGGCTACACCTTC; CDR3 protein: CASSPGVRYGYTF
J gene: TRBJ1-1; D gene: TRBD1; V gene: TRBV7-2; clone size: NA; CDR3 DNA: TGTGCCAGCAGCACCTGGGACAGGGTCACTGAAGCTTTCTTT; CDR3 protein: CASSTWDRVTEAFF
J gene: TRBJ1-1; D gene: NA; V gene: TRBV25-1; clone size: NA; CDR3 DNA: TGTGCCACCGTGCACGGAGCAGTGAACACTGAAGCTTTCTTT; CDR3 protein: CATVHGAVNTEAFF
J gene: TRBJ2-7; D gene: TRBD2; V gene: TRBV7-9; clone size: NA; CDR3 DNA: TGTGCCAGCAGCTTTTCTAGCGGGTACTACGAGCAGTACTTC; CDR3 protein: CASSFSSGYYEQYF
J gene: TRBJ1-6; D gene: NA; V gene: TRBV19; clone size: NA; CDR3 DNA: TGTGCCAGTAAACCCGGGTACGATTCACCCCTCCACTTT; CDR3 protein: CASKPGYDSPLHF
J gene: TRBJ2-1; D gene: TRBD2; V gene: TRBV2; clone size: NA; CDR3 DNA: TGTGCCAGCTCGGGAGGGTCTGAGCAGTTCTTC; CDR3 protein: CASSGGSEQFF